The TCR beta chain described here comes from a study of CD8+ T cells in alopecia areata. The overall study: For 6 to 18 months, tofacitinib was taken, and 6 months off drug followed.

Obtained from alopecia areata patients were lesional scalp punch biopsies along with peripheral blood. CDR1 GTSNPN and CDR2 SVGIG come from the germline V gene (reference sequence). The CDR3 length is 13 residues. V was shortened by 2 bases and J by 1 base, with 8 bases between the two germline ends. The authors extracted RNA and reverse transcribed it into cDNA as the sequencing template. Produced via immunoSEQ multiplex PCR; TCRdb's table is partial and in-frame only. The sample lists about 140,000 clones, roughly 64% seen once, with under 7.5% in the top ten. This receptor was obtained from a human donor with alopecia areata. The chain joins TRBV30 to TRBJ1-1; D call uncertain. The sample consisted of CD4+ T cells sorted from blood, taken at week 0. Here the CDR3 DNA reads TGTGCCTGGAGTAGGTCCGGGAACACTGAAGCTTTCTTT. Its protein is CAWSRSGNTEAFF.